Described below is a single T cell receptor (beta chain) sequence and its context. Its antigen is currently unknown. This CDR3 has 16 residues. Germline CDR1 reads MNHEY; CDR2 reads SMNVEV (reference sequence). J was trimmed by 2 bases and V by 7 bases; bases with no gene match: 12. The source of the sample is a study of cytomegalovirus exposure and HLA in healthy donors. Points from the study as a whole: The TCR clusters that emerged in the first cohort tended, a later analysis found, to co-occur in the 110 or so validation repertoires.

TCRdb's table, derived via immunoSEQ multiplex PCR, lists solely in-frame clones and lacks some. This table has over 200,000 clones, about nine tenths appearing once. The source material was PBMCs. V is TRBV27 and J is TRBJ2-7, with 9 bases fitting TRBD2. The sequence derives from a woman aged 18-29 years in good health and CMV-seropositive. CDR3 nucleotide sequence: TGTGCCAGCACCCGACTAGCGGCCTCCTCCACCTACGAGCAGTACTTC. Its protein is CASTRLAASSTYEQYF.